These 26 T cell receptor beta chains were sequenced from one sample in a study of blood T cells in healthy people across ages. A second PCR of roughly 7 to 11 cycles used a sample-barcoded 5' primer and a J-beta primer mix. Via MiXCR, TCRdb re-called the 5' RACE reads, giving one row per CDR3 protein. Of 750,000 or so distinct CDR3 sequences detected, 20% to 25% appear once; the ten largest clones hold more than 7.5%. These sequences were also reported in another study, on T cells of mothers and their children.

Sequencing used blood. The receptors originated from a boy under 18 in good health.

The rearrangement uses TRBV18 and TRBJ2-7; D possibly corresponds to TRBD1 (6 bases). Trimming cost V 3 bases and J 6 bases, with 12 bases left between them. The CDR3 sequence is 13 residues long. CDR1 and CDR2 from the germline V gene are KGHSH and LQKENI. The CDR3 nucleotides are TGTGCCAGCTCACCTCCCACAGGGCTCGAGCAGTACTTC. Its protein product is CASSPPTGLEQYF.

This chain connects TRBV28 to TRBJ2-4, with 14 bases that match TRBD2. J lost 2 bases, V lost 2 bases, and 5 bases had no gene match. The germline CDR1 and CDR2 sequences are MDHEN and SYDVKM. CDR3 size: 18 residues. The CDR3 here is CASSLPGLAGVTKNIQYF. CDR3 sequence (DNA): TGTGCCAGCAGTTTACCGGGACTAGCGGGAGTAACCAAAAACATTCAGTACTTC.

This chain uses TRBV20-1 with TRBJ2-5; possibly TRBD2 for D (6 bases). The CDR3 covers 15 residues. Germline V gene data show CDR1 as DFQATT and CDR2 as SNEGSKA (reference sequence). V shed 6 bases and J shed 4 bases, with 21 bases lying between them. CDR3 nucleotide sequence: TGCAGTGCCAATAGTCCGGGGCCGGGACTAGAGACCCAGTACTTC. Protein sequence: CSANSPGPGLETQYF.

The gene calls are TRBV20-1 and TRBJ2-5; TRBD1 aligns across 7 bases. V was clipped by 5 bases and J by 4 bases; unmatched bases: 7. Looked up from germline, CDR1 is DFQATT and CDR2 is SNEGSKA (reference sequence). CDR3 size: 13 residues. The CDR3: CSAVTGVGETQYF. The CDR3 DNA reads TGCAGTGCTGTAACAGGGGTGGGAGAGACCCAGTACTTC.

DNA for the CDR3: TGTGCCAGCAGCATTAGAACCAACGAGCAGTACTTC. Translated: CASSIRTNEQYF. J is TRBJ2-7 and V is TRBV11-2; D remains unclear. The CDR3 is made up of 12 amino acids. V was trimmed by 5 bases and J by 5 bases, leaving 10 bases between them. The V gene's germline CDR1 is SGHAT and CDR2 FQNNGV.

The chain joins TRBV7-2 to TRBJ2-5; TRBD1 aligns across 7 bases. There are 15 residues in the CDR3. Germline values: CDR1 SGHTA, CDR2 FQGNSA. V lost 5 bases, J lost 4 bases, and 10 bases stayed unmatched. This CDR3 reads CASSEQTGWGETQYF. CDR3 bases: TGTGCCAGCAGCGAACAGACAGGGTGGGGAGAGACCCAGTACTTC.

The chain employs TRBV21-1 and TRBJ2-7; the table's D call of TRBD1 was not tested on the DNA. The J call is in doubt because the DNA end fits TRBJ2-5 better. TRBV21-1 is annotated as a pseudogene. The CDR3 runs 17 residues. In DNA, the CDR3 is TGTGCCAGCAGCAAGGGCGTCCAGGCGACCCTCGGAGAGACCCAGTACTTC. This encodes CASSKGVQATLGETQYF.

CDR3: CASSSLLAGNSYNEQFF. In DNA, the CDR3 is TGTGCCAGCAGTTCCCTCCTAGCGGGTAACTCCTACAATGAGCAGTTCTTC. The chain employs TRBV28 and TRBJ2-1, with 8 bases fitting TRBD2. V shed 4 bases and J 0 bases; nucleotides not matched to a gene: 8. CDR1 MDHEN and CDR2 SYDVKM come from the germline V gene. The CDR3 contains 17 residues.

This clonotype was seen a handful of times. The chain combines TRBV6-5 with TRBJ2-7; TRBD1 matches 8 bases. With V trimmed by 3 bases and J by 5 bases, 9 bases remained unmatched. Looked up from germline, CDR1 is MNHEY and CDR2 is SVGAGI. The CDR3 covers 15 residues. CDR3 residues: CASSYSGQVFDEQYF. CDR3 in DNA: TGTGCCAGCAGTTATTCGGGACAGGTATTCGACGAGCAGTACTTC.

Here the CDR3 reads CASCLNYNEQFF. The CDR3 DNA reads TGTGCCAGTTGTTTGAACTACAATGAGCAGTTCTTC. V usage is TRBV28 and J usage is TRBJ2-1, with D unclear. From germline, CDR1 is MDHEN and CDR2 SYDVKM. This CDR3 comprises 12 residues. Trimming removed 9 bases from V and 3 bases from J, with 9 bases in between.

The V gene is TRBV4-2, the J gene TRBJ2-1, with TRBD2 as a possible D gene (5 bases). CDR3 length: 17 amino acids. The V gene's germline CDR1 is LGHNA and CDR2 YNFKEQ. The ends were cut back, 1 base at V and 0 bases at J, with 13 bases in the middle. Here the CDR3 DNA reads TGTGCCAGCAGCCAAGCTAGTCGGGGTAGCTCCTACAATGAGCAGTTCTTC. Its protein is CASSQASRGSSYNEQFF.

This clonotype was detected a few times. CDR3 residues: CASRSRGNYGYTF. CDR3 coding DNA: TGTGCCAGCAGGTCGAGGGGAAACTATGGCTACACCTTC. V and J are TRBV9 and TRBJ1-2, with D possibly TRBD1 on 5 matching bases. Deletions cut 5 bases from V and 2 bases from J, with 10 bases between. Germline CDR1 SGDLS, CDR2 YYNGEE. The CDR3 is 13 residues long.

The CDR3 DNA is TGTGCCAGCAGCGCCGGTGGGGGTGCGAACATTCAGTACTTC. As protein: CASSAGGGANIQYF. The rearrangement links TRBV9 to TRBJ2-4; D could derive from TRBD1 or TRBD2 (5 bases each). Per germline, CDR1 SGDLS and CDR2 YYNGEE. The CDR3 has 14 residues. With 3 bases removed from V and 7 bases from J, the gap between germline ends came to 14 bases.

A few counts support this clonotype. The chain uses TRBV2 and TRBJ2-5; D unresolved. TRBJ2-1 explains the end of the DNA better; the J call may be wrong. This CDR3 region has 13 residues. CDR1 and CDR2 (germline): SNHLY, FYNNEI. The chain's CDR3 is CASSGDDYNEQFF. The CDR3, as DNA: TGTGCCAGCAGTGGCGACGATTACAATGAGCAGTTCTTC.

The V gene is TRBV4-1, the J gene TRBJ1-4; maybe TRBD1 (6 bases). Germline V gene data show CDR1 as MGHRA and CDR2 as YSYEKL. This CDR3 has 14 amino acids. The V end was cut by 2 bases, the J end by 6 bases, with 10 bases between. CDR3 protein: CASSQPWTDEKLFF. Here the CDR3 DNA reads TGCGCCAGCAGCCAACCTTGGACAGATGAAAAACTGTTTTTT.

This clonotype has a handful of counts. The V gene is TRBV29-1, the J gene TRBJ2-3, with TRBD1 identical over 9 bases. The germline gives CDR1 SQVTM, CDR2 ANQGSEA. J lost 0 bases, V lost 6 bases, and 7 bases had no gene match. This CDR3 contains 15 residues. DNA for the CDR3: TGCAGCGTCGCGGGACAGGGTGATAGCACAGATACGCAGTATTTT. Translation gives CSVAGQGDSTDTQYF.

This clonotype was counted a few times. The rearrangement uses TRBV20-1 and TRBJ2-1; no reliable D call. Trimming removed 2 bases from V and 2 bases from J, with 1 base in between. CDR1 and CDR2 (germline): DFQATT, SNEGSKA (reference sequence). The CDR3 sequence is 11 residues long. The CDR3 is CSARPYNEQFF. The CDR3, as DNA: TGCAGTGCTAGACCCTACAATGAGCAGTTCTTC.

The chain recombines TRBV12-3 or TRBV12-4 with TRBJ2-1, with TRBD2 matching 7 bases. The CDR3 loop spans 11 amino acids. With V trimmed by 7 bases and J by 15 bases, 9 bases remained unmatched. CDR3 coding DNA: TGTGCCAGCAACCCGGGGGGAGATTTGTTCTTC. Translating gives CASNPGGDLFF.

The V and J genes are TRBV7-9 and TRBJ2-5, with D maybe TRBD2 (6 bases). The DNA end is more similar to TRBJ2-7, so the J call may be wrong. CDR3 size: 15 residues. CDR1 and CDR2 (germline): SEHNR, FQNEAQ (reference sequence). DNA of the CDR3: TGTGCCAGCAGCCCCAGACTAGTACCAACCTACGAGCAGTACTTC. Encoded protein: CASSPRLVPTYEQYF.

This clonotype has just a few counts. J is TRBJ2-3 and V is TRBV28; 8 bases align to TRBD2. The CDR3 is 14 amino acids. Trimming cost V 6 bases and J 5 bases; bases outside gene matches: 7. Germline V gene lookup returns CDR1 MDHEN and CDR2 SYDVKM. CDR3: CASSRREGGDTQYF. In nucleotides, the CDR3 is TGTGCCAGCAGCCGACGGGAGGGTGGAGATACGCAGTATTTT.

The V gene is TRBV3-1, the J gene TRBJ1-1, with 11 bases aligning to TRBD1. The germline gives CDR1 LGHDT, CDR2 YNNKEL (reference sequence). J lost 5 bases, V lost 1 base, and 6 bases had no gene match. This CDR3 region has 16 residues. The CDR3 loop is CASSQAGQGVGTEAFF. The CDR3 region has the DNA TGTGCCAGCAGCCAAGCGGGACAGGGGGTTGGAACTGAAGCTTTCTTT.

In this sample, this clonotype turned up a few times. The J gene is TRBJ2-7, the V gene TRBV3-1, with 11 bases aligning to TRBD2. The CDR3 is 15 amino acids. Trimming removed 1 base from V and 3 bases from J; junction bases left unmatched: 2. The germline CDR1 and CDR2 sequences are LGHDT and YNNKEL (reference sequence). The CDR3 reads CASSQGLAGNYEQYF. The CDR3 nucleotides are TGTGCCAGCAGCCAAGGACTAGCGGGGAACTACGAGCAGTACTTC.

This clonotype has a single count. The rearrangement links TRBV6-2 or TRBV6-3 to TRBJ2-7, with D possibly TRBD1 on 5 matching bases. Germline lookup yields CDR1 MNHEY and CDR2 SVGEGT. The V end lost 0 bases, the J end lost 1 base, and 16 bases lay between the germline ends. CDR3 length: 17 amino acids. The CDR3 sequence is CASSYSPLLKGSYEQYF. CDR3 nucleotide sequence: TGTGCCAGCAGTTACTCGCCCCTACTCAAGGGGTCCTACGAGCAGTACTTC.

This clonotype came up a few times. The genes are TRBV7-9 and TRBJ1-2; 10 positions match TRBD1. This CDR3 contains 16 residues. CDR1 and CDR2 (germline): SEHNR, FQNEAQ (reference sequence). After removal of 4 bases from V and 2 bases from J, the junction contained 7 bases not matched to a gene. CDR3 DNA: TGTGCCAGCAGCTCTCCACCGGGACAGGGGAACTATGGCTACACCTTC. This translates into CASSSPPGQGNYGYTF.

The gene calls are TRBV29-1 and TRBJ1-1; D is undetermined. The V gene's germline CDR1 is SQVTM and CDR2 ANQGSEA. The CDR3 is 13 residues long. Deletions cut 3 bases from V and 2 bases from J, with 10 bases between. CDR3 amino acids: CSVDNEVNTEAFF. CDR3 DNA sequence: TGCAGCGTTGATAACGAAGTTAACACTGAAGCTTTCTTT.

This clonotype occurred a few times. The chain couples TRBV5-5 to TRBJ2-1; D may be TRBD1 or TRBD2 (5 bases each). The CDR3 consists of 17 residues. V lost 1 base and J 5 bases, leaving 19 bases between the germline ends. Germline CDR1 reads SGHKS; CDR2 reads YYEKEE (reference sequence). CDR3 loop: CASSLFGPTRGHNEQFF. DNA for the CDR3: TGTGCCAGCAGCTTGTTCGGGCCCACAAGGGGACACAATGAGCAGTTCTTC.